These 14 T cell receptor beta chains originate from one sample sequenced in a study of cytomegalovirus exposure and HLA in healthy donors. Use of 60 Vbeta and 13 Jbeta primers characterized the PCR. Here immunoSEQ multiplex PCR was the method, and the copy in TCRdb shows in-frame clones only, minus some. Its table lists 220,000 or so clones. The sequencing input was PBMCs. These receptors all come from a girl aged 2 to 9 in good health and CMV-seropositive.

The V call is TRBV29-1, the J call TRBJ2-7; the match to TRBD1 covers 7 bases. Germline values: CDR1 SQVTM, CDR2 ANQGSEA. The CDR3 runs to 12 residues. With V trimmed by 6 bases and J by 4 bases, 6 bases remained unmatched. The CDR3 DNA reads TGCAGCGTCCGGGACAGCGCTTACGAGCAGTACTTC. Its protein product is CSVRDSAYEQYF.

The chain links TRBV30 to TRBJ2-7, with no clear D. Germline CDR1 and CDR2: GTSNPN and SVGIG (reference sequence). V shed 4 bases and J shed 2 bases, with 6 bases lying between them. The CDR3 loop spans 11 amino acids. CDR3 residues: CAWTAAYEQYF. CDR3 coding DNA: TGTGCCTGGACGGCGGCCTACGAGCAGTACTTC.

This rearrangement joins TRBV11-2 to TRBJ2-5, with 8 bases lining up with TRBD2. Germline V lookup: CDR1 SGHAT, CDR2 FQNNGV. The V segment lost 3 bases and the J segment 0 bases; nucleotides outside the gene matches: 3. This CDR3 region has 15 residues. In nucleotides, the CDR3 is TGTGCCAGCAGCTTCGCTAGCGGGTACCAAGAGACCCAGTACTTC. Translating it yields CASSFASGYQETQYF.

This chain uses TRBV18 with TRBJ2-1; unclear D gene. Germline V gives CDR1 KGHSH, CDR2 LQKENI. Deletions cut 3 bases from V and 5 bases from J, with 5 bases between. CDR3 length equals 12 residues. CDR3 sequence: CASSPTHNEQFF. The CDR3 DNA sequence: TGTGCCAGCTCACCCACACACAATGAGCAGTTCTTC.

CDR3 loop: CASSPLIRGETQYF. The CDR3 coding sequence is TGCGCCAGCAGTCCTCTGATCAGGGGGGAGACCCAGTACTTC. The chain uses TRBV10-2 and TRBJ2-5; 7 positions match TRBD1. The CDR3 runs to 14 residues. V shed 5 bases and J 5 bases; nucleotides not matched to a gene: 8. Germline assignment: CDR1 WSHSY and CDR2 SAAADI.

The CDR3 loop is CAIQGKGNTEAFF. CDR3 in DNA: TGTGCCATCCAGGGCAAGGGGAACACTGAAGCTTTCTTT. This chain uses TRBV10-3 with TRBJ1-1; perhaps TRBD1 as D (5 bases). The V gene's germline CDR1 is ENHRY and CDR2 SYGVKD. V shed 8 bases and J shed 1 base, with 11 bases lying between them. This CDR3 region has 13 residues.

V and J are TRBV27 and TRBJ2-1, with 7 bases aligning to TRBD2. This CDR3 comprises 15 residues. Looked up from germline, CDR1 is MNHEY and CDR2 is SMNVEV (reference sequence). V was clipped by 7 bases and J by 6 bases; unmatched bases: 12. The CDR3 loop is CASTGGPHSPNEQFF. In DNA form, the CDR3 reads TGTGCCAGCACGGGGGGACCTCACTCTCCCAATGAGCAGTTCTTC.

The V gene is TRBV4-2, the J gene TRBJ2-1; TRBD1 is a possible D gene (5 bases). Germline V CDR1 and CDR2: LGHNA, YNFKEQ. The CDR3 has 16 amino acids. V was pared by 0 bases and J by 9 bases, with 18 bases between. CDR3 sequence reads: CASSQDRLAGNGEQFF. The DNA of the CDR3 is TGTGCCAGCAGCCAAGATCGACTGGCAGGGAACGGTGAGCAGTTCTTC.

This rearrangement joins TRBV30 to TRBJ2-5; no clear D. Trimming removed 0 bases from V and 4 bases from J, with 18 bases in between. Germline V gene data show CDR1 as GTSNPN and CDR2 as SVGIG (reference sequence). The CDR3 is made up of 16 amino acids. This chain's CDR3 is CAWSVQPERVGETQYF. For the CDR3, the DNA is TGTGCCTGGAGTGTACAGCCGGAACGCGTAGGAGAGACCCAGTACTTC.

The chain is built from TRBV5-1 and TRBJ2-2; TRBD1 might be the D (6 bases). CDR1 and CDR2 (germline): SGHRS, YFSETQ. This CDR3 contains 15 residues. V lost 0 bases and J lost 1, with 7 bases in between. This CDR3 is CASSLGRGNTGELFF. The CDR3, as DNA: TGCGCCAGCAGCTTGGGCAGGGGGAACACCGGGGAGCTGTTTTTT. The full variable domain, its missing parts supplied by reference TRBV5-1 and TRBJ2-2, is KAGVTQTPRYLIKTRGQQVTLSCSPISGHRSVSWYQQTPGQGLQFLFEYFSETQRNKGNFPGRFSGRQFSNSRSEMNVSTLELGDSALYLCASSLGRGNTGELFFGEGSRLTVL.

Details on this clone: At one boundary the junction diverges from the germline segment, which might be a read error. The J gene is TRBJ2-1, the V gene TRBV5-1; D call uncertain. CDR3 size: 14 residues. Germline V gene lookup returns CDR1 SGHRS and CDR2 YFSETQ. The CDR3 spells CASSLLDAHNERFF. CDR3 DNA: TGCGCCAGCAGCTTGTTAGACGCACACAATGAGCGGTTCTTC.

This chain joins TRBV2 and TRBJ2-2, with 13 bases lining up with TRBD2. CDR3 length equals 18 residues. Germline lookup yields CDR1 SNHLY and CDR2 FYNNEI. V dropped 6 bases and J dropped 0; count of bases not matched to a gene: 7. The CDR3 region has the DNA TGTGCCAGCAGCGAAACTGGGACTAGCGGGGCGAACACCGGGGAGCTGTTTTTT. Its translation: CASSETGTSGANTGELFF.

The chain carries TRBV6-6 and TRBJ2-7; 9 nucleotides agree with TRBD2. The germline gives CDR1 MNHNY, CDR2 SVGAGI (reference sequence). The CDR3 spans 15 residues. The V gene end was trimmed by 10 bases and the J gene end by 3 bases; junction bases not matched to a gene: 13. In DNA form, the CDR3 reads TGTGCCACGCGGGAGGGCCCCATCAATAACTACGAGCAGTACTTC. Its protein is CATREGPINNYEQYF.

This chain joins TRBV9 and TRBJ2-3, with 7 positions matching TRBD2. V dropped 4 bases and J dropped 1; count of bases not matched to a gene: 3. The CDR3 is made up of 14 amino acids. CDR1 SGDLS and CDR2 YYNGEE come from the germline V gene. The CDR3 DNA is TGTGCCAGCAGCCTTACTAGCGGCACAGATACGCAGTATTTT. As protein: CASSLTSGTDTQYF.